These T cell receptor beta chains were read from a single sample in a study of T-cell reconstitution after alpha-beta-depleted transplantation in children. From the PCR reads, TCRdb called clonotypes with MiXCR, one entry per CDR3 protein. The data hold 500,000 to 600,000 distinct CDR3 sequences, with around 19% observed a single time. The specimen was PBMCs from the stem cell graft donor, collected from the stem cell graft. The origin of the receptors is a human donor who donated a stem cell graft to a child with acute lymphoblastic leukemia. The CDR3 runs from the conserved cysteine through the conserved F or W. A D gene is named only where the DNA matches it firmly. A row's size may be missing; if present it is once, few, many or a size class.

DNA	CDR3	size	V	D	J
TGCAGTGCCACCGCCCATAACATAGCGGGAGGTCGTGATACGCAGTATTTT	CSATAHNIAGGRDTQYF	-	TRBV20-1	TRBD2	TRBJ2-3
TGTGCCAGCATACTTAGCGGATCCGCGGAGACCCAGTACTTC	CASILSGSAETQYF	-	TRBV12-3/TRBV12-4	-	TRBJ2-5
TGTGCCAGCGGTGGACTAGCGGCCTACGAGCAGTACTTC	CASGGLAAYEQYF	-	TRBV9	TRBD2	TRBJ2-7
TGCAGCGTTGAAGAGCGGGGAACTGAGCAGTTCTTC	CSVEERGTEQFF	few	TRBV29-1	-	TRBJ2-1
TGTGCCAGCAGCTTAAGGCTAGCGGAAAACAATGAGCAGTTCTTC	CASSLRLAENNEQFF	-	TRBV7-2	TRBD2	TRBJ2-1
TGTGCCAGCAGCCTTACTTACCGGGACAGGTTAGCTAACTATGGCTACACCTTC	CASSLTYRDRLANYGYTF	few	TRBV12-3/TRBV12-4	TRBD1	TRBJ1-2
TGTGCCAGCAGCTTTCGACAGGGAAGCACAGATACGCAGTATTTT	CASSFRQGSTDTQYF	-	TRBV7-9	TRBD1	TRBJ2-3
TGTGCCAGCTCACCAATGCGCACTGAAGCTTTCTTT	CASSPMRTEAFF	few	TRBV18	-	TRBJ1-1
TGCAGTGCTAGAGGGAAGGGACCCTCCCGCGGGGAGCTGTTTTTT	CSARGKGPSRGELFF	-	TRBV20-1	-	TRBJ2-2
TGTGCCATCAGCCGACCCGCGGGTTACGAGCAGTACTTC	CAISRPAGYEQYF	-	TRBV10-3	-	TRBJ2-7
TGCGCCAGCAGCTTGCTCCCGGGAGGGGGGAATGAGCAGTTCTTC	CASSLLPGGGNEQFF	-	TRBV5-1	TRBD2	TRBJ2-1
TGTGCCAGCAGCCTCTCGGGAGCGGGAGGTGCCAATGAGCAGTTCTTC	CASSLSGAGGANEQFF	-	TRBV9	TRBD2	TRBJ2-1
TGTGCCAGCAGCCAGGGACAGGGGACGGGCACTGAAGCTTTCTTT	CASSQGQGTGTEAFF	-	TRBV3-1	TRBD1	TRBJ1-1
TGTGCCAGCAGCTTGTTGGGGCTAGCGGGCTCCTACAATGAGCAGTTCTTC	CASSLLGLAGSYNEQFF	few	TRBV7-3	TRBD2	TRBJ2-1
TGTGCCAGCAGTTACCCCTTCATGGCTAGCGGGGCCACCGGGGAGCTGTTTTTT	CASSYPFMASGATGELFF	-	TRBV6-2/TRBV6-3	TRBD2	TRBJ2-2
TGTGCCAGCGGCCCACTTAGGACAGGAGTCAATGAGCAGTTCTTC	CASGPLRTGVNEQFF	-	TRBV7-9	TRBD1	TRBJ2-1
TGTGCCAGCAGCTCTACAACTAGCGGGAAAGACAATGAGCAGTTCTTC	CASSSTTSGKDNEQFF	-	TRBV7-9	TRBD2	TRBJ2-1
TGCAGTGCTAGAGCCCCCGATTCGTACAGGGGAAGAATAGACACTGAAGCTTTCTTT	CSARAPDSYRGRIDTEAFF	few	TRBV20-1	TRBD1	TRBJ1-1
TGTGCCAGCAGCTTTCTGACAGGGGGTGGAGACACTGAAGCTTTCTTT	CASSFLTGGGDTEAFF	-	TRBV7-9	TRBD1	TRBJ1-1
TGCGCCAGCAGCTCCATAGGGACAAGGGCCTTGAATGAGCAGTTCTTC	CASSSIGTRALNEQFF	few	TRBV5-1	-	TRBJ2-1
TGTGCCAGCGGCGGGCAGGGCCACGAGCAGTACTTC	CASGGQGHEQYF	-	TRBV9	-	TRBJ2-7
TGTGCCAGCAGCCCAATTGGCCAGGGGATTAATTCACCCCTCCACTTT	CASSPIGQGINSPLHF	-	TRBV7-9	-	TRBJ1-6